This T cell receptor (beta chain) was captured in a study of blood T cell repertoires in COVID-19. Study at large: T cells, B-cell-depleted T cells, or PBMCs provided the cDNA or gDNA that served as material.

Source study methods: Quantification of nucleated cells was approximated via reference gene primer amplification. Repertoires were generated with immunoSEQ multiplex PCR, while TCRdb's copy carries only in-frame clones and drops some. The DNA gave D and trimming, while V, J and clone size come from that table. The sample has a few hundred thousand clones, roughly 80% seen once; the top ten hold approximately 1%. The trim removed 2 bases at V and 2 bases at J, leaving 5 bases unmatched. CDR1 MNHEY and CDR2 SVGAGI come from the germline V gene. The CDR3 length is 15 residues. The chain has TRBV6-5 and TRBJ2-7; 8 nucleotides match TRBD2. The sequencing sample was made of peripheral blood. The source is a human donor with acute or convalescent COVID-19. The donor label of this sample is uncertain. The CDR3, as DNA: TGTGCCAGCAGTTACGGTCGGGGGGGGACCTACGAGCAGTACTTC. This codes for CASSYGRGGTYEQYF.